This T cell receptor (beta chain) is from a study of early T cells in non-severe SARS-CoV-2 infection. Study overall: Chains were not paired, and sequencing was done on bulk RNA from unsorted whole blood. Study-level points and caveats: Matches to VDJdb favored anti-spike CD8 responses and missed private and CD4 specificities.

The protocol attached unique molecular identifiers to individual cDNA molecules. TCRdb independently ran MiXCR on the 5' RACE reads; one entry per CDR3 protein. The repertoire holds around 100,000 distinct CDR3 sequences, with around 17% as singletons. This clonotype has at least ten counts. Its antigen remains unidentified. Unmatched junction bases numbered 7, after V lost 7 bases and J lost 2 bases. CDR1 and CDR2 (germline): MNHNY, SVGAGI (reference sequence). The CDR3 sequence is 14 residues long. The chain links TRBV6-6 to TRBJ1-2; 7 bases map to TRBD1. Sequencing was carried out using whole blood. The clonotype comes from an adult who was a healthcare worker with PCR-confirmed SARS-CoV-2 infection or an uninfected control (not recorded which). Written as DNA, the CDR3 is TGTGCCAGCAAGTCTGGGGACAGAAACTATGGCTACACCTTC. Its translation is CASKSGDRNYGYTF.